This TCR beta chain derives from a study of coeliac disease. Findings and limits, study-wide: The authors judged this method unsuitable for unbiased gliadin-specific T cell detection. TRB repertoires were largely private, with most amino acid sequences found in only one sample.

Sequenced by immunoSEQ multiplex PCR; TCRdb stores in-frame clones only, minus some. The sample yields about 5,400 clones, about 54% seen once. For this clone: The antigen is not known.

Sequences were obtained from intraepithelial lymphocytes from the gut. The receptor's source is a woman in her 30s with active celiac disease.

The CDR3: CASSPAITSTDTQYF. DNA for the CDR3: TGTGCCAGCAGTCCCGCCATAACTAGCACAGATACGCAGTATTTT. V gene TRBV6-4 combines with J gene TRBJ2-3; D call uncertain. The CDR3 contains 15 residues. The V gene's germline CDR1 is MRHNA and CDR2 SNTAGT. The V end was cut by 5 bases, the J end by 0 bases, with 12 bases between.